These 28 T cell receptor beta chains were all obtained from the same sample, sequenced in a study of T cells after yellow fever vaccination. MiXCR, run by TCRdb on the 5' RACE reads, gives a single entry per CDR3 protein. The sample carries 100,000 to 150,000 distinct CDR3 sequences, more than 6.5% recorded once. The specimen comprised CD4+ T cells sorted from PBMCs, sampled roughly 10 days after the first yellow fever vaccination. These receptors were obtained from a man aged 18 to 35 who received the YFV17D yellow fever vaccine.

This clonotype was seen a handful of times. The chain uses TRBV12-3 or TRBV12-4 and TRBJ1-4; 8 bases map to TRBD1. The V and J ends lost 6 bases and 5 bases, in that order; junction bases with no gene match: 11. This CDR3 has 16 amino acids. The CDR3, as DNA: TGTGCCAGCAGAAAACCCACAGGGGGGAAAAATGAAAAACTGTTTTTT. Translating gives CASRKPTGGKNEKLFF.

This clonotype was detected many times. This CDR3 is CASSSGLSTNEKLFF. CDR3 nucleotides: TGTGCCAGCAGCTCCGGACTTTCAACTAATGAAAAACTGTTTTTT. V usage is TRBV7-9 and J usage is TRBJ1-4, with no clear D. The V end was cut by 4 bases, the J end by 0 bases, with 9 bases between. Germline lookup yields CDR1 SEHNR and CDR2 FQNEAQ (reference sequence). The CDR3 contains 15 residues. The whole variable domain, filled in from reference TRBV7-9 and TRBJ1-4, reads DTGVSQNPRHKITKRGQNVTFRCDPISEHNRLYWYRQTLGQGPEFLTYFQNEAQLEKSRLLSDRFSAERPKGSFSTLEIQRTEQGDSAMYLCASSSGLSTNEKLFFGSGTQLSVL.

This rearrangement joins TRBV10-2 to TRBJ1-6; D gene uncertain. Germline values: CDR1 WSHSY, CDR2 SAAADI. The CDR3 has 13 amino acids. Trimming took 4 bases from V and 10 from J, leaving 11 bases between them. CDR3 residues: CASSVSVGSPLHF. In DNA form, the CDR3 reads TGCGCCAGCAGTGTCAGCGTGGGGTCACCCCTCCACTTT.

At least ten counts were recorded for this clonotype. The chain carries TRBV5-1 and TRBJ2-5; D possibly corresponds to TRBD1 (6 bases). Trimming left V 4 bases short and J 5 bases short, with 18 bases between. Looked up from germline, CDR1 is SGHRS and CDR2 is YFSETQ. CDR3 length: 15 amino acids. CDR3 sequence (DNA): TGCGCCAGCAGCCGGGACAACCGGGCTGAGGAGACCCAGTACTTC. Its protein product is CASSRDNRAEETQYF.

V usage is TRBV7-2 and J usage is TRBJ2-5; maybe TRBD1 (6 bases). Germline V CDR1 and CDR2: SGHTA, FQGNSA. Trimming took 4 bases from V and 1 from J, leaving 10 bases between them. This CDR3 has 14 residues. CDR3 nucleotides: TGTGCCAGCAGCTCACAGGGATTCCAAGAGACCCAGTACTTC. Protein sequence: CASSSQGFQETQYF.

This clonotype appeared many times. The V and J genes are TRBV2 and TRBJ2-7; TRBD1 is a possible D gene (5 bases). The CDR3 is made up of 12 amino acids. V shed 5 bases and J shed 10 bases, with 15 bases lying between them. CDR1 is SNHLY and CDR2 is FYNNEI in the germline V gene. This CDR3 is CASSPQGQSQYF. The CDR3 nucleotides read TGTGCCAGCAGTCCTCAAGGACAATCCCAGTACTTC.

The chain recombines TRBV20-1 with TRBJ2-1; TRBD1 might be the D (5 bases). The germline V gene encodes CDR1 DFQATT and CDR2 SNEGSKA (reference sequence). This CDR3 is 14 amino acids long. V was clipped by 3 bases and J by 6 bases, with 15 bases between them. The CDR3 region has the DNA TGCAGTGCTAGGACAGCCATTCCTGGCAATGAGCAGTTCTTC. Amino acids: CSARTAIPGNEQFF.

This clonotype came up many times. The CDR3 DNA follows: TGTGCTAGTGGTTTGGTACGTTTGTTTGGGCTGGGGATCGCTGAAGCTTTCTTT. This codes for CASGLVRLFGLGIAEAFF. The rearrangement uses TRBV12-5 and TRBJ1-1, with unresolved D. V lost 0 bases and J 6 bases, leaving 23 bases between the germline ends. The CDR3 is 18 amino acids. Germline V CDR1 and CDR2: LGHNT, FRNRAP.

The chain uses TRBV12-3 or TRBV12-4 and TRBJ2-5; 8 bases match TRBD2. The CDR3 sequence is 13 residues long. The V segment lost 6 bases and the J segment 3 bases; nucleotides outside the gene matches: 3. The CDR3 coding sequence is TGTGCCAGCAGCCAAGCGGGGGAAGAGACCCAGTACTTC. Residues: CASSQAGEETQYF.

This clonotype appeared many times. The chain joins TRBV4-2 to TRBJ2-1, with D possibly TRBD2 on 6 matching bases. From germline, CDR1 is LGHNA and CDR2 YNFKEQ. V was clipped by 1 base and J by 2 bases, with 12 bases between them. The CDR3 sequence is 16 residues long. The CDR3 nucleotides are TGTGCCAGCAGCCAAGGGGCTAGCGAGGCCTACAATGAGCAGTTCTTC. Translated: CASSQGASEAYNEQFF.

This clonotype was recorded many times. V is TRBV4-1 and J is TRBJ1-3; the D gene is possibly TRBD1 (5 bases). V was shortened by 0 bases and J by 7 bases, with 7 bases between the two germline ends. The germline gives CDR1 MGHRA, CDR2 YSYEKL. The CDR3 is 13 residues long. CDR3 DNA sequence: TGCGCCAGCAGCCAAGAAAGGGACAACACCATATATTTT. As protein: CASSQERDNTIYF.

This clonotype has at least ten counts. The chain joins TRBV21-1 to TRBJ2-7; no DNA check was done on the table's D call, TRBD1. TRBV21-1 constitutes a pseudogene. The CDR3 contains 12 residues. The CDR3 coding sequence is TGTGCCAGCCGGGACAGATACTACGAGCAGTACTTC. Amino acids: CASRDRYYEQYF.

This clonotype was seen many times. The V gene is TRBV12-3 or TRBV12-4, the J gene TRBJ1-6, with 8 bases identical to TRBD1. CDR3 size: 15 residues. V gave up 5 bases and J gave up 10 bases; unmatched junction bases: 10. The CDR3, as DNA: TGTGCCAGCAGTCCGACGGGGGACAGGTCCTCACCCCTCCACTTT. It is translated as CASSPTGDRSSPLHF.

This clonotype was observed a handful of times. The chain combines TRBV5-4 with TRBJ2-7; 10 nucleotides match TRBD1. The CDR3 sequence is 17 residues long. CDR1 is SGHNT and CDR2 is YYREEE in the germline V gene (reference sequence). V lost 7 bases and J lost 6; bases outside the gene matches: 19. CDR3 in DNA: TGTGCCAGCCTACACGTCACGGGGGACAGGGGTATTGGCGAGCAGTACTTC. The encoded protein is CASLHVTGDRGIGEQYF.

This clonotype occurred many times. This chain connects TRBV20-1 to TRBJ2-7; D is perhaps TRBD1 (5 bases). V dropped 0 bases and J dropped 6 bases, with 9 bases sitting between them. The CDR3 length is 12 residues. The V gene's germline CDR1 is DFQATT and CDR2 SNEGSKA (reference sequence). CDR3 nucleotide sequence: TGCAGTGCTAGAGAAGGGGCAAGCGAGCAGTACTTC. It is translated as CSAREGASEQYF.

This clonotype was seen ten or more times. The V call is TRBV15, the J call TRBJ2-7, with D perhaps matching TRBD1 or TRBD2 (7 bases each). This CDR3 contains 17 residues. Looked up from germline, CDR1 is LNHNV and CDR2 is YYDKDF (reference sequence). Trimming cost V 0 bases and J 1 base, with 16 bases left between them. This chain's CDR3 is CATSRDSRGDRSYEQYV. Written as DNA, the CDR3 is TGTGCCACCAGCAGAGATAGCCGGGGGGACAGATCCTACGAGCAGTACGTC.

This clonotype was counted at least ten times. V usage is TRBV5-1 and J usage is TRBJ1-1; maybe TRBD1 (6 bases). Germline CDR1 is SGHRS and CDR2 is YFSETQ. This CDR3 comprises 13 residues. V was cut by 4 bases and J by 3 bases, with 10 bases left in between. The CDR3 nucleotides are TGCGCCAGCAGCCAGAGGGGGGACACTGAAGCTTTCTTT. It codes for CASSQRGDTEAFF. Variable domain in full (rest from reference TRBV5-1 and TRBJ1-1): KAGVTQTPRYLIKTRGQQVTLSCSPISGHRSVSWYQQTPGQGLQFLFEYFSETQRNKGNFPGRFSGRQFSNSRSEMNVSTLELGDSALYLCASSQRGDTEAFFGQGTRLTVV.

V usage is TRBV5-4 and J usage is TRBJ2-2; 9 nucleotides line up with TRBD1. In germline, CDR1 is SGHNT, CDR2 YYREEE (reference sequence). The CDR3 consists of 14 residues. J lost 8 bases, V lost 4 bases, and 6 bases had no gene match. In nucleotides, the CDR3 is TGTGCCAGCAGCAGACAGGGGGGCACGGGGGAGCTGTTTTTT. Protein sequence: CASSRQGGTGELFF.

This clonotype was detected once. A read error is possible here, since a much larger clone lies one base away. The rearrangement joins TRBV6-1 to TRBJ1-1; 9 bases align to TRBD1. CDR1 MNHNS and CDR2 SASEGT come from the germline V gene. CDR3 length: 14 amino acids. The J segment lost 3 bases and the V segment lost 6 bases, leaving 5 bases of the junction unmatched. CDR3 coding DNA: TGTGCCAGCAGCCGGGACAGGGCGGACACTGAAGCTTTCTTT. Protein sequence: CASSRDRADTEAFF.

This clonotype has ten or more counts. The chain is built from TRBV10-3 and TRBJ1-2; no definite D call. Germline-derived CDR1 and CDR2 are ENHRY and SYGVKD. V was trimmed by 8 bases and J by 0 bases, leaving 16 bases between them. The CDR3 is 15 amino acids. CDR3 in amino acids: CAIRSGGEANYGYTF. CDR3 nucleotide sequence: TGTGCCATCCGGTCCGGCGGGGAAGCTAACTATGGCTACACCTTC.

This clonotype was detected many times. The rearrangement joins TRBV7-3 to TRBJ1-1; a weak D match, TRBD1 (5 bases). Germline V gives CDR1 SGHTA, CDR2 FQGTGA. The CDR3 covers 13 residues. Deletions cut 4 bases from V and 4 bases from J, with 10 bases between. In DNA, the CDR3 is TGTGCCAGCAGCTGGGGGGGGAGCACTGAAGCTTTCTTT. It specifies CASSWGGSTEAFF.

This clonotype has ten or more counts. This rearrangement joins TRBV7-9 to TRBJ1-2; TRBD1 might be the D (5 bases). This CDR3 spans 17 amino acids. Germline assignment: CDR1 SEHNR and CDR2 FQNEAQ (reference sequence). The V end was cut by 4 bases, the J end by 0 bases, with 18 bases between. In DNA form, the CDR3 reads TGTGCCAGCAGCTCCCCCGCCGGGGGGATAGCTAACTATGGCTACACCTTC. Encoded protein: CASSSPAGGIANYGYTF.

This clonotype was observed at least ten times. The V and J genes are TRBV28 and TRBJ2-3; 7 bases are shared with TRBD2. Germline assignment: CDR1 MDHEN and CDR2 SYDVKM. This CDR3 is built from 17 residues. The V segment lost 8 bases and the J segment 0 bases; nucleotides outside the gene matches: 14. As DNA, the CDR3 is TGTGCCAGCCCACCCAACACAGCGGGGAGTAGCACAGATACGCAGTATTTT. This sequence encodes CASPPNTAGSSTDTQYF.

This clonotype has a count of ten or more. The chain carries TRBV29-1 and TRBJ1-2; the D is unclear. Germline assignment: CDR1 SQVTM and CDR2 ANQGSEA. V lost 4 bases to trimming and J lost 5 bases, with 8 bases between them. This CDR3 contains 11 residues. CDR3 sequence: CSVGALYGYTF. In nucleotides, the CDR3 is TGCAGCGTTGGGGCCCTATATGGCTACACCTTC.

This clonotype was recorded many times. CDR3 in amino acids: CSGGPGRGDTQYF. In DNA, the CDR3 is TGCAGCGGGGGGCCAGGGAGGGGAGATACGCAGTATTTT. The J gene is TRBJ2-3, the V gene TRBV29-1; TRBD2 might be the D (7 bases). This CDR3 is 13 amino acids long. From germline, CDR1 is SQVTM and CDR2 ANQGSEA. V lost 7 bases and J lost 5, with 16 bases in between.

This clonotype came up many times. The CDR3, as DNA: TGCGCCAGCAGCCAACAGACAGCGATGTCTAGGGAAGCTTTCTTT. This gives the protein CASSQQTAMSREAFF. The V gene is TRBV4-3, the J gene TRBJ1-1; a possible D gene is TRBD1 (5 bases). Between the trimmed V and J ends, which lost 2 bases and 8 bases, there was a span of 18 bases. CDR3 length: 15 amino acids. CDR1 is LGHNA and CDR2 is YSLEER in the germline V gene.

In regard to this clonotype: This could be a read error, since a much larger clone is one nucleotide away. The chain employs TRBV20-1 and TRBJ1-6, with D unresolved. CDR1 is DFQATT and CDR2 is SNEGSKA in the germline V gene (reference sequence). The CDR3 has 13 amino acids. CDR3 coding DNA: TGCAGTGCTAGACCCACCTATAGTTCACCCCTCCACTTT. Its protein is CSARPTYSSPLHF.

This clonotype was seen a handful of times. Written as DNA, the CDR3 is TGCGCCAGCAGCCCCGAGGGGAATGGGCAGTACTTC. As protein: CASSPEGNGQYF. The rearrangement joins TRBV5-1 to TRBJ2-7; tentatively, D is TRBD1 or TRBD2 (5 bases each). Germline V gives CDR1 SGHRS, CDR2 YFSETQ. V was clipped by 4 bases and J by 9 bases, with 14 bases between them. This CDR3 comprises 12 residues.